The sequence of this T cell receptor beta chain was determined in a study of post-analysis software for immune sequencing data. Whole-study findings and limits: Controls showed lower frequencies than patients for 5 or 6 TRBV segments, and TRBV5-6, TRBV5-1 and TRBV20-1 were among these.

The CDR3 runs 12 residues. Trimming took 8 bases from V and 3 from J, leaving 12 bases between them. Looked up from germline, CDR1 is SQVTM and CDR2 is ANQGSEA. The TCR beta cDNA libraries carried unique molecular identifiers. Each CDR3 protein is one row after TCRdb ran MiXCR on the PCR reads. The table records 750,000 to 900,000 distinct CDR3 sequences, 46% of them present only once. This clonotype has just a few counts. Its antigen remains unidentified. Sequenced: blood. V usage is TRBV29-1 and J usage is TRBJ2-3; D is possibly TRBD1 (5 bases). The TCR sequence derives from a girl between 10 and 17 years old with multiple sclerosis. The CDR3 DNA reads TGCAGCTTAGGCAGGGCTACAGATACGCAGTATTTT. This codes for CSLGRATDTQYF.